The clone carrying this T cell receptor (beta chain) was counted ten times or more. Its antigen is unknown. TCRdb passed the reads through MiXCR, listing each CDR3 protein once. This sample has around 490,000 distinct CDR3 sequences, with about 26% found just once. The entry originates in a study of T cell repertoires in cytomegalovirus infection. Study-level background: Shared public TCR beta signatures pointed to both CMV infection and a matching HLA type. The study's findings and limits: HLA-C-restricted TCR beta clonotypes specific for CMV led the ex vivo response. The study identified carriers of CMV plus the relevant HLA from cumulative public TCR beta family frequency.

The germline gives CDR1 SGHTA, CDR2 FQGNSA. The CDR3 sequence is 15 residues long. Between the trimmed V and J ends, which lost 7 bases and 0 bases, there was a span of 10 bases. The receptor was derived from a human donor in good health (CMV status not recorded). Some clones in this sample may be carry-over from other donors' samples. The chain employs TRBV7-2 and TRBJ2-6; unclear D gene. The sequenced sample consisted of PBMCs. CDR3 in DNA: TGTGCCAGCACCCCCCTGCCCTCTGGGGCCAACGTCCTGACTTTC. Amino acid sequence: CASTPLPSGANVLTF.